The 14 T cell receptor beta chains presented below share a single source sample, sequenced in a study of blood T cell repertoires in COVID-19 (TCRdb year 2020). The receptor library was made with the immunoSEQ multiplex PCR assay. TCRdb limited this immuneACCESS table to in-frame rearrangements with V and J called. A share of clones is missing; checked studies link under half to unresolved V genes, and the rest is unexplained. Within this sample are 200,000 to 250,000 clones, with roughly 76% of them counted one time only. The top ten constitute around 7.5% of the sample. The sample taken for sequencing was peripheral blood. Source of these receptors: a woman older than 75 with COVID-19, enrolled during active disease.

V usage is TRBV6-5 and J usage is TRBJ1-1; 7 nucleotides line up with TRBD1. Germline assignment: CDR1 MNHEY and CDR2 SVGAGI. This CDR3 has 11 residues. Trimming at V came to 8 bases and at J to 6 bases, leaving 3 bases not matched to a gene. The DNA of the CDR3 is TGTGCCAGCGACAGGGAGGCTGAAGCTTTCTTT. It encodes CASDREAEAFF.

The chain employs TRBV6-5 and TRBJ1-1; D gene unclear. From germline, CDR1 is MNHEY and CDR2 SVGAGI. CDR3 length equals 14 residues. Trimming shortened V by 6 bases and J by 0 bases, and 11 bases separated the two germline ends. CDR3 region: CASRVSQMNTEAFF. The CDR3 nucleotides read TGTGCCAGCAGAGTATCACAGATGAACACTGAAGCTTTCTTT.

This chain links TRBV9 with TRBJ2-7; TRBD2 matches 8 bases. CDR3 size: 15 residues. V lost 1 base and J lost 2; bases outside the gene matches: 5. Germline V gives CDR1 SGDLS, CDR2 YYNGEE. The CDR3 DNA sequence: TGTGCCAGCAGCGTATCTAGCGGGCTTACCTACGAGCAGTACTTC. Translating it yields CASSVSSGLTYEQYF. Full variable domain (rest looked up from reference TRBV9 and TRBJ2-7): DSGVTQTPKHLITATGQRVTLRCSPRSGDLSVYWYQQSLDQGLQFLIQYYNGEERAKGNILERFSAQQFPDLHSELNLSSLELGDSALYFCASSVSSGLTYEQYFGPGTRLTVT.

In nucleotides, the CDR3 is TGTGCCAGCAGTCCGGGAGGGGGGCCCGAGCAGTTCTTC. It is translated as CASSPGGGPEQFF. The genes are TRBV28 and TRBJ2-1; 8 bases are a match to TRBD2. V lost 5 bases and J lost 10; bases outside the gene matches: 7. This CDR3 region has 13 residues. Germline V CDR1 and CDR2: MDHEN, SYDVKM.

This clone was observed a single time. This chain links TRBV5-1 with TRBJ2-2, with 7 nucleotides matching TRBD1. Per the germline V gene, CDR1 is SGHRS and CDR2 is YFSETQ. V dropped 0 bases and J dropped 6; count of bases not matched to a gene: 5. There are 15 residues in the CDR3. The CDR3 DNA follows: TGCGCCAGCAGCTTGGTTGCAGGGGGTCCCGGGGAGCTGTTTTTT. This sequence encodes CASSLVAGGPGELFF.

The chain has TRBV11-2 and TRBJ2-1, with 7 bases aligning to TRBD2. The CDR3 runs to 13 residues. Germline assignment: CDR1 SGHAT and CDR2 FQNNGV. V dropped 1 base and J dropped 9; count of bases not matched to a gene: 3. In DNA, the CDR3 is TGTGCCAGCAGCTTAGCGGGGGGAACTGAGCAGTTCTTC. It encodes CASSLAGGTEQFF.

J is TRBJ2-7 and V is TRBV3-1 (or the pseudogene TRBV3-2); TRBD1 matches at 9 bases. Per germline, CDR1 LGHDT and CDR2 YNNKEL (reference sequence). CDR3 length: 15 residues. The junction had 7 bases not matched to a gene; V was cut back by 2 bases and J by 5 bases. CDR3 sequence reads: CASSQTGTGSHEQYF. The CDR3 DNA follows: TGTGCCAGCAGCCAAACCGGGACAGGGTCCCACGAGCAGTACTTC.

The chain has TRBV7-9 and TRBJ1-1; D is ambiguous. The V gene's germline CDR1 is SEHNR and CDR2 FQNEAQ (reference sequence). This CDR3 is built from 13 residues. Trimming left V 6 bases short and J 4 bases short, with 12 bases between. The CDR3 DNA reads TGTGCCAGCAGGTCCTCAGCGGGCACTGAAGCTTTCTTT. It is translated as CASRSSAGTEAFF.

V and J are TRBV28 and TRBJ2-7, with TRBD2 identical over 9 bases. Germline V CDR1 and CDR2: MDHEN, SYDVKM. The CDR3 covers 13 residues. Trimming at V came to 10 bases and at J to 3 bases, leaving 7 bases not matched to a gene. The CDR3 bases are TGTGCCACCAAGACTAGCGGCCTCTACGAGCAGTACTTC. Translating gives CATKTSGLYEQYF. The entire variable domain, with the rest obtained from reference TRBV28 and TRBJ2-7, is as follows: DVKVTQSSRYLVKRTGEKVFLECVQDMDHENMFWYRQDPGLGLRLIYFSYDVKMKEKGDIPEGYSVSREKKERFSLILESASTNQTSMYLCATKTSGLYEQYFGPGTRLTVT.

The DNA for the CDR3 is TGTGCCAGCAGCAGACTAGCGGGGGGTCCGCAGTTCTTC. It is translated as CASSRLAGGPQFF. J is TRBJ2-1 and V is TRBV7-2; 13 bases fit TRBD2. The CDR3 runs 13 residues. Germline-derived CDR1 and CDR2 are SGHTA and FQGNSA. Trimming took 5 bases from V and 12 from J; bases not matched to a gene: 4.

The V gene is TRBV6-2 or TRBV6-3, the J gene TRBJ2-3; 8 nucleotides agree with TRBD2. This CDR3 is built from 14 residues. Germline values: CDR1 MNHEY, CDR2 SVGEGT. The ends lost 3 bases at V and 5 bases at J; junction bases unmatched: 4. In DNA, the CDR3 is TGTGCCAGCAGTTATGAAGCGGGAGTAGATACGCAGTATTTT. It is translated as CASSYEAGVDTQYF.

This clone was picked up one time. The chain joins TRBV6-5 to TRBJ2-2; TRBD2 might be the D (5 bases). Germline V gene data show CDR1 as MNHEY and CDR2 as SVGAGI. V was trimmed by 7 bases and J by 5 bases, leaving 11 bases between them. CDR3 length equals 13 residues. The CDR3: CASIATATGELFF. CDR3 in DNA: TGTGCCAGCATAGCGACGGCGACCGGGGAGCTGTTTTTT.

The chain carries TRBV30 and TRBJ1-6; D is uncertain. CDR1 is GTSNPN and CDR2 is SVGIG in the germline V gene (reference sequence). V was cut by 0 bases and J by 10 bases, with 7 bases left in between. The CDR3 is 12 amino acids. CDR3 residues: CAWSVGGSPLHF. The DNA of the CDR3 is TGTGCCTGGAGTGTAGGAGGGTCACCCCTCCACTTT.

The rearrangement uses TRBV3-1 (or the pseudogene TRBV3-2) and TRBJ1-1; 9 bases line up with TRBD1. The CDR3 is 15 amino acids. Germline lookup yields CDR1 LGHDT and CDR2 YNNKEL (reference sequence). V shed 1 base, J shed 7 bases, and the junction held 7 bases outside the gene matches. CDR3 residues: CASSQGGTGRGEAFF. CDR3 in DNA: TGTGCCAGCAGCCAAGGAGGGACAGGGAGAGGTGAAGCTTTCTTT.